This TCR beta chain was obtained from a study of blood T cell repertoires in COVID-19. In the study overall: Samples representing acute and convalescent COVID-19 were sourced from the United States, Italy and Spain. T cells, B-cell-depleted T cells, or PBMCs supplied cDNA or gDNA.

As handled by the study authors: Researchers report that nucleated cell counts were estimated from reference gene primer amplification. Some clones are missing from TCRdb's copy, which holds only in-frame ones; the method was immunoSEQ multiplex PCR. The V and J calls and clone size come from that table; D and trimming were worked out from the DNA. The sample carries roughly 230,000 clones, 70% to 90% recorded once. Germline CDR1 SGHAT, CDR2 FQDESV (reference sequence). Unmatched junction bases numbered 7, after V lost 0 bases and J lost 5 bases. The CDR3 contains 16 residues. The sequenced sample consisted of peripheral blood. The chain joins TRBV11-1 to TRBJ2-1; 7 positions agree with TRBD2. This sequence originates from a woman aged 55-75 years with active or convalescent COVID-19. In DNA form, the CDR3 reads TGTGCCAGCAGCTTAGCGTTGGGGGGGGAGAACAATGAGCAGTTCTTC. Protein sequence: CASSLALGGENNEQFF.